The clone carrying this T cell receptor (beta chain) was picked up many times. Antigen: not known. TCRdb re-analysed the RT-PCR reads in MiXCR, keeping a single row per CDR3 protein. There are about 650,000 distinct CDR3 sequences in the sample; about 14% occur only once, and roughly 7.6% lies in the top ten. The CDR3 sequence is 14 residues long. The V end lost 2 bases, the J end lost 6 bases, and 11 bases lay between the germline ends. The V gene's germline CDR1 is SGHKS and CDR2 YYEKEE (reference sequence). This sample was included in a study of response to subunit inactivated influenza vaccine. Whole-study results and caveats: The authors put forward the suggestion that each seasonal influenza vaccination may bring in only a limited number of new T cells.

The TCR sequence derives from a man in his forties or fifties who received an inactivated influenza vaccine. The chain is built from TRBV5-5 and TRBJ2-2; D perhaps matches TRBD2 (6 bases). Sequenced here: PBMCs from blood, sampled less than 15 days before vaccination. The CDR3 sequence is CASSLHGGSGELFF. In nucleotides, the CDR3 is TGTGCCAGCAGCTTACATGGGGGGTCCGGGGAGCTGTTTTTT.